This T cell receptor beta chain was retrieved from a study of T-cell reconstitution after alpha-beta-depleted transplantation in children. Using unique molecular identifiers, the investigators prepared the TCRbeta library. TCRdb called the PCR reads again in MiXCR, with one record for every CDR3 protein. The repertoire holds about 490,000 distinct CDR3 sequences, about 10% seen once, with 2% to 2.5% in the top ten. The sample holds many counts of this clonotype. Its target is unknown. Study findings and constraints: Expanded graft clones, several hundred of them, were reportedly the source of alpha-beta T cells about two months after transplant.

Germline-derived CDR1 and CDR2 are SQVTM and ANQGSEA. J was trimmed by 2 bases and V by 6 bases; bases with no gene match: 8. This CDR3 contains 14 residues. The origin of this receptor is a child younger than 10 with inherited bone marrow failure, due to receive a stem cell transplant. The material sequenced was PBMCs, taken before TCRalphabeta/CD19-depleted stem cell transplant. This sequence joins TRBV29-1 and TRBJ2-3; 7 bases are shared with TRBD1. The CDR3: CSVTGRLNTDTQYF. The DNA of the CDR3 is TGCAGCGTGACAGGGCGACTGAACACAGATACGCAGTATTTT.